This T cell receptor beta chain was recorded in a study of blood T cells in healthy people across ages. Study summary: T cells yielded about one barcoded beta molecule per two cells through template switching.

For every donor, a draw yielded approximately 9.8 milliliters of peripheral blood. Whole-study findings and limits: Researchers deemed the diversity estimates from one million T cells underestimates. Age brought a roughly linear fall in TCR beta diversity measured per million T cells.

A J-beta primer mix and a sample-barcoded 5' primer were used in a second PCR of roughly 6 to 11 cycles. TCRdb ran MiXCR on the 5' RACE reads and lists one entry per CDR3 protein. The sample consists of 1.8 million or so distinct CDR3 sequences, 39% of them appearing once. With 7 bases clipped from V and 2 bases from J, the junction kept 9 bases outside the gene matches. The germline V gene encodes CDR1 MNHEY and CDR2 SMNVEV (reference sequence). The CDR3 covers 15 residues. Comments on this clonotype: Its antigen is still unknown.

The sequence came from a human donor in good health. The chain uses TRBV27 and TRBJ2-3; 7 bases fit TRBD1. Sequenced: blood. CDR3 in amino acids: CASTHRDSFTDTQYF. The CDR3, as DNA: TGTGCCAGCACCCACCGGGACAGTTTCACAGATACGCAGTATTTT.